This T cell receptor (beta chain) was obtained from a study of CD8 T cells in ankylosing spondylitis. Whole-study findings and limits: Among TCR beta sequences, a motif of eight highly homologous variants appeared characteristic of ankylosing spondylitis blood. Enrichment of disease-linked clones was reportedly significant in matched ankylosing spondylitis synovial fluid. Certain motif variants had earlier been reported in reactive arthritis synovial fluid and blood.

MiXCR, applied by TCRdb to the 5' RACE reads, yields one record per CDR3 protein. The sample contains about 440,000 distinct CDR3 sequences, approximately 17% of which appear only once. This clonotype was seen a handful of times. The antigen is unknown. V lost 7 bases, J lost 2 bases, and 10 bases stayed unmatched. The CDR3 has 16 amino acids. Input material: blood, either unsorted or a sorted T cell fraction (not recorded which). The receptor was isolated from a male donor with ankylosing spondylitis. This chain connects TRBV12-3 or TRBV12-4 to TRBJ2-2; TRBD1 aligns across 7 bases. The CDR3 DNA sequence: TGTGCCAGCACCCGACCGGGACAGCTAAACACCGGGGAGCTGTTTTTT. Its translation: CASTRPGQLNTGELFF.